This T cell receptor beta chain was recovered during a study of blood T cells in healthy people across ages. Next came a second PCR, run for about 6 to 11 cycles, which used a sample-barcoded 5' primer along with a J-beta primer mix. Each CDR3 protein is one row after TCRdb ran MiXCR on the 5' RACE reads. This table has 1,500,000 or so distinct CDR3 sequences, around 55% appearing once. On this clonotype itself: The antigen remains undetermined.

CDR1 MNHEY and CDR2 SVGEGT come from the germline V gene. CDR3 length: 13 residues. V was pared by 6 bases and J by 1 base, with 9 bases between. Isolation recovered at least 6.5 million PBMCs from every sample. Notes on the study in general: Investigators viewed diversity estimates from one million T cells as underestimates, the study reported. Age brought a roughly linear fall in TCR beta diversity measured per million T cells.

Sequencing used blood. The source is a man aged 18 to 29 in good health. The chain combines TRBV6-2 or TRBV6-3 with TRBJ1-1, with unresolved D. The chain's CDR3 is CASRGQTNTEAFF. The CDR3 nucleotides are TGTGCCAGCAGAGGGCAAACGAACACTGAAGCTTTCTTT.